The 27 T cell receptor beta chains below all came from one sample that was sequenced in a study of read filtering for tumor transcriptome and immune sequencing. Molecular barcoded adaptors covering alpha/delta and beta/gamma chains were used on roughly 370 ng RNA. TCRdb fed the reads into MiXCR, producing one record per CDR3 protein. The profile shows tens of thousands of distinct CDR3 sequences, roughly 12% of them singletons. Sequenced sample: a population of CD138-negative cells sorted from bone marrow. All receptors come from a donor aged 40 or over with multiple myeloma.

The chain uses TRBV5-1 and TRBJ2-1, with D maybe TRBD2 (6 bases). Trimming removed 2 bases at V and 2 bases at J, with 11 bases between. Germline CDR1 reads SGHRS; CDR2 reads YFSETQ. The CDR3 has 15 amino acids. CDR3 sequence reads: CASSLSPSAYNEQFF. The CDR3 region has the DNA TGCGCCAGCAGCTTAAGCCCTAGCGCCTACAATGAGCAGTTCTTC. Complete variable domain (other parts from reference TRBV5-1 and TRBJ2-1): KAGVTQTPRYLIKTRGQQVTLSCSPISGHRSVSWYQQTPGQGLQFLFEYFSETQRNKGNFPGRFSGRQFSNSRSEMNVSTLELGDSALYLCASSLSPSAYNEQFFGPGTRLTVL.

The table lists this clonotype with many counts. The chain carries TRBV11-2 and TRBJ2-1; the D is unclear. Germline-derived CDR1 and CDR2 are SGHAT and FQNNGV. V was trimmed by 5 bases and J by 4 bases, leaving 18 bases between them. The CDR3 loop spans 16 amino acids. The CDR3 region has the DNA TGTGCCAGCAGCACAGAGGTAGCCATAGCTTACAATGAGCAGTTCTTC. Translated: CASSTEVAIAYNEQFF.

There are many counts of this clonotype. The chain recombines TRBV29-1 with TRBJ2-1; 9 bases agree with TRBD2. The length of the CDR3 is 15 residues. V lost 4 bases, J lost 9 bases, and 13 bases stayed unmatched. Germline values: CDR1 SQVTM, CDR2 ANQGSEA. CDR3 in amino acids: CSVGSSGKVVAEQFF. CDR3 nucleotide sequence: TGCAGCGTTGGGTCTAGCGGGAAAGTAGTAGCTGAGCAGTTCTTC.

This clonotype was counted at least ten times. The V gene is TRBV3-1, the J gene TRBJ1-1; D is ambiguous. CDR1 is LGHDT, CDR2 YNNKEL, per germline (reference sequence). V lost 2 bases, J lost 1 base, and 8 bases lay in between. The CDR3 loop spans 14 amino acids. The CDR3 sequence is CASSQRRGNTEAFF. The CDR3 bases are TGTGCCAGCAGCCAACGAAGAGGGAACACTGAAGCTTTCTTT.

This chain joins TRBV7-9 and TRBJ2-5, with 13 positions matching TRBD2. The CDR3 is 15 residues long. The J segment lost 3 bases and the V segment lost 5 bases, leaving 3 bases of the junction unmatched. CDR1 SEHNR and CDR2 FQNEAQ come from the germline V gene (reference sequence). CDR3 loop: CASSIGTSGKETQYF. In DNA, the CDR3 is TGTGCCAGCAGCATCGGGACTAGCGGGAAAGAGACCCAGTACTTC.

This clonotype was found many times. The gene calls are TRBV7-9 and TRBJ2-7; D call uncertain. Per the germline V gene, CDR1 is SEHNR and CDR2 is FQNEAQ (reference sequence). V was cut by 5 bases and J by 2 bases, with 10 bases left in between. CDR3 size: 13 residues. The CDR3 loop is CASSPFPAYEQYF. Written as DNA, the CDR3 is TGTGCCAGCAGCCCCTTCCCTGCCTACGAGCAGTACTTC.

This clonotype was observed at least ten times. This chain connects TRBV20-1 to TRBJ2-3; 8 bases fit TRBD2. CDR3 length: 15 amino acids. The V gene's germline CDR1 is DFQATT and CDR2 SNEGSKA (reference sequence). J was trimmed by 6 bases and V by 1 base; bases with no gene match: 9. In nucleotides, the CDR3 is TGCAGTGCTAGAGCCACTAGCGGAAGTTCCGATACGCAGTATTTT. Amino acids: CSARATSGSSDTQYF.

This clonotype has a count of ten or more. One junction end does not reproduce the germline sequence, and a read error may be involved. The V call is TRBV15, the J call TRBJ1-4; D perhaps matches TRBD1 (5 bases). Germline CDR1 reads LNHNV; CDR2 reads YYDKDF (reference sequence). The CDR3 is made up of 15 amino acids. This CDR3 is CATSRTRAVNEKRFF. DNA of the CDR3: TGTGCCACCAGCAGAACCAGGGCGGTTAATGAAAAACGGTTTTTT.

In its sample, this clonotype was seen many times. V usage is TRBV6-5 and J usage is TRBJ1-5; D might be TRBD1 (6 bases). This CDR3 spans 14 amino acids. Germline CDR1 and CDR2: MNHEY and SVGAGI. V lost 4 bases to trimming and J lost 7 bases, with 14 bases between them. This chain's CDR3 is CASSSTGPEQPQHF. The CDR3 DNA reads as TGTGCCAGCAGTTCTACAGGGCCTGAACAGCCCCAGCATTTT.

This clonotype appeared many times. The J gene is TRBJ2-5, the V gene TRBV20-1; TRBD2 matches at 9 bases. Germline V gene data show CDR1 as DFQATT and CDR2 as SNEGSKA (reference sequence). This CDR3 spans 15 amino acids. The J segment lost 5 bases and the V segment lost 4 bases, leaving 11 bases of the junction unmatched. In nucleotides, the CDR3 is TGCAGTGCTAATTTCTATGGGACTAGCTCGGAGACCCAGTACTTC. This encodes CSANFYGTSSETQYF.

This clonotype was observed at least ten times. This chain links TRBV5-4 with TRBJ1-1, with D uncertain. Germline CDR1 reads SGHNT; CDR2 reads YYREEE (reference sequence). CDR3 length: 13 residues. Deletions cut 1 base from V and 1 base from J, with 5 bases between. In DNA, the CDR3 is TGTGCCAGCAGCTTGTATACGAACACTGAAGCTTTCTTT. Protein: CASSLYTNTEAFF. The entire variable domain, with the rest obtained from reference TRBV5-4 and TRBJ1-1, is as follows: ETGVTQSPTHLIKTRGQQVTLRCSSQSGHNTVSWYQQALGQGPQFIFQYYREEENGRGNFPPRFSGLQFPNYSSELNVNALELDDSALYLCASSLYTNTEAFFGQGTRLTVV.

This clonotype has only a few counts. The CDR3 spells CASSLGLSHEQFF. Written as DNA, the CDR3 is TGTGCCAGTAGTCTGGGACTATCCCACGAGCAGTTCTTC. The chain employs TRBV19 and TRBJ2-1; 7 nucleotides match TRBD2. The V segment lost 5 bases and the J segment 10 bases; nucleotides outside the gene matches: 8. The germline V gene encodes CDR1 LNHDA and CDR2 SQIVND (reference sequence). The CDR3 consists of 13 residues.

This clonotype was detected many times. The chain employs TRBV7-9 and TRBJ2-1; maybe TRBD2 (5 bases). This CDR3 region has 14 residues. Germline V gene sequence: CDR1 SEHNR, CDR2 FQNEAQ (reference sequence). V was clipped by 3 bases and J by 7 bases, with 13 bases between them. The DNA for the CDR3 is TGTGCCAGCAGCTTGGAGGAGGCGCGGAATGAGCAGTTCTTC. As protein: CASSLEEARNEQFF.

Comments on this clonotype: It may be a read error: a sequence one base away is much more abundant. The chain links TRBV7-9 to TRBJ1-1, with 8 bases aligning to TRBD1. The CDR3 sequence is 14 residues long. The germline CDR1 and CDR2 sequences are SEHNR and FQNEAQ (reference sequence). The CDR3 region is CASSPRGLGTGAFF. In DNA, the CDR3 is TGTGCCAGCAGCCCCAGGGGGCTCGGCACTGGAGCTTTCTTT. Looking up the rest from reference TRBV7-9 and TRBJ1-1 gives the full variable domain: DTGVSQNPRHKITKRGQNVTFRCDPISEHNRLYWYRQTLGQGPEFLTYFQNEAQLEKSRLLSDRFSAERPKGSFSTLEIQRTEQGDSAMYLCASSPRGLGTGAFFGQGTRLTVV.

This clonotype was recorded many times. The chain uses TRBV29-1 and TRBJ2-3, with TRBD2 as a possible D gene (6 bases). CDR1 is SQVTM and CDR2 is ANQGSEA in the germline V gene. V was pared by 7 bases and J by 3 bases, with 20 bases between. CDR3 length: 15 residues. The CDR3: CSAEIRDRGTDTQYF. In DNA, the CDR3 is TGCAGCGCCGAAATCCGGGACCGGGGGACAGATACGCAGTATTTT.

Of note for this clonotype: A read error is possible here, since a much larger clone lies one base away. The V gene is TRBV28, the J gene TRBJ2-7; TRBD1 aligns across 8 bases. Germline V gene sequence: CDR1 MDHEN, CDR2 SYDVKM. Trimming cost V 5 bases and J 4 bases; bases outside gene matches: 22. The CDR3 consists of 19 residues. CDR3 in DNA: TGTGCCAGCAGTCTACCCGGGACAGGTTGGTCCCTTCTAAATTACGAGCAGTACTTC. It codes for CASSLPGTGWSLLNYEQYF. Based on the CDR3 plus reference TRBV28 and TRBJ2-7, the full variable domain is DVKVTQSSRYLVKRTGEKVFLECVQDMDHENMFWYRQDPGLGLRLIYFSYDVKMKEKGDIPEGYSVSREKKERFSLILESASTNQTSMYLCASSLPGTGWSLLNYEQYFGPGTRLTVT.

This clonotype was seen a handful of times. It may be a read error: a sequence one base away is much more abundant. This chain uses TRBV28 with TRBJ2-2; D is uncertain. V lost 5 bases, J lost 10 bases, and 17 bases lay in between. Germline CDR1 is MDHEN and CDR2 is SYDVKM. The CDR3 sequence is 14 residues long. In DNA form, the CDR3 reads TGTGCCAGCAGTCCGCAGACTTCCCTCCAGGAGCTGTTTTTT. It specifies CASSPQTSLQELFF.

J is TRBJ2-3 and V is TRBV14, with D perhaps TRBD2 (5 bases). CDR3 length: 19 amino acids. Germline V gene sequence: CDR1 SGHDN, CDR2 FVKESK. Trimming shortened V by 1 base and J by 1 base, and 21 bases separated the two germline ends. The CDR3 nucleotides are TGTGCCAGCAGCCAAGGAGGTGGACTGACTACCCGCCGCACAGATACGCAGTATTTT. Translated, it gives CASSQGGGLTTRRTDTQYF.

This clonotype was detected many times. J is TRBJ1-2 and V is TRBV10-2; tentative D call: TRBD1 (6 bases). The CDR3 consists of 13 residues. Germline values: CDR1 WSHSY, CDR2 SAAADI. V was clipped by 7 bases and J by 6 bases, with 15 bases between them. This chain's CDR3 is CASNIQGRDGYTF. The CDR3, as DNA: TGCGCCAGCAATATACAGGGTCGAGATGGCTACACCTTC.

The J gene is TRBJ2-1, the V gene TRBV19; D remains unclear. This CDR3 region has 14 residues. Germline V gives CDR1 LNHDA, CDR2 SQIVND (reference sequence). V was clipped by 5 bases and J by 5 bases, with 13 bases between them. The CDR3 protein is CASSLGRRDNEQFF. CDR3 DNA sequence: TGTGCCAGTAGTCTTGGCAGGAGAGACAATGAGCAGTTCTTC. Supplemented by reference TRBV19 and TRBJ2-1, the full variable domain reads DGGITQSPKYLFRKEGQNVTLSCEQNLNHDAMYWYRQDPGQGLRLIYYSQIVNDFQKGDIAEGYSVSREKKESFPLTVTSAQKNPTAFYLCASSLGRRDNEQFFGPGTRLTVL.

In this sample, this clonotype turned up many times. The chain employs TRBV7-2 and TRBJ1-5; D gene unclear. CDR1 is SGHTA and CDR2 is FQGNSA in the germline V gene. The CDR3 has 15 amino acids. Trimming removed 2 bases at V and 3 bases at J, with 11 bases between. The CDR3 DNA sequence: TGTGCCAGCAGCTTATACTTCCAGGCCAATCAGCCCCAGCATTTT. This sequence encodes CASSLYFQANQPQHF.

This clonotype came up many times. One junction end disagrees with the germline gene, perhaps due to a read error. The J gene is TRBJ2-1, the V gene TRBV10-3; 7 positions agree with TRBD2. Germline V gene sequence: CDR1 ENHRY, CDR2 SYGVKD. This CDR3 spans 13 amino acids. Written as DNA, the CDR3 is TGTGCCATTAAAGCGGGGCCATACAAGGAGCAGTTCTTC. As protein: CAIKAGPYKEQFF.

This clonotype has a count of ten or more. V usage is TRBV12-3 or TRBV12-4 and J usage is TRBJ2-1; possible D gene TRBD2, 7 bases. This CDR3 region has 14 residues. V was shortened by 8 bases and J by 7 bases, with 18 bases between the two germline ends. CDR3 region: CASRGAGVWNEQFF. In DNA, the CDR3 is TGTGCCAGCCGGGGGGCGGGAGTATGGAATGAGCAGTTCTTC.

This clonotype was counted ten times or more. The gene calls are TRBV7-8 and TRBJ2-1; 10 bases line up with TRBD1. The CDR3 totals 16 residues. V was pared by 3 bases and J by 4 bases, with 6 bases of the junction left unmatched. Germline CDR1 reads SGHVS; CDR2 reads FQNEAQ. Here the CDR3 DNA reads TGTGCCAGCAGCTTGATAGGGACAGGGGCTTACAATGAGCAGTTCTTC. Translating it yields CASSLIGTGAYNEQFF.

This clonotype was counted ten times or more. The chain couples TRBV14 to TRBJ1-2; no definite D call. The CDR3 has 12 residues. The V end was cut by 4 bases, the J end by 4 bases, with 7 bases between. The germline V gene encodes CDR1 SGHDN and CDR2 FVKESK. This chain's CDR3 is CASSPSAYGYTF. In DNA form, the CDR3 reads TGTGCCAGCAGCCCCTCCGCCTATGGCTACACCTTC.

V and J are TRBV28 and TRBJ1-5, with D unresolved. Germline lookup yields CDR1 MDHEN and CDR2 SYDVKM. The CDR3 spans 14 residues. Trimming removed 6 bases at V and 0 bases at J, with 9 bases between. The CDR3 protein is CASRIRYSNQPQHF. The DNA of the CDR3 is TGTGCCAGCAGAATACGGTATAGCAATCAGCCCCAGCATTTT.

In the case of this clonotype: Just one base apart from a much larger clone, this may be a read error. The conserved phenylalanine or tryptophan is not found at the CDR3 terminus, so this likely reflects a read error. The V gene is TRBV6-2 or TRBV6-3, the J gene TRBJ1-1, with D unclear. The germline V gene encodes CDR1 MNHEY and CDR2 SVGEGT. The CDR3 runs 14 residues. V lost 5 bases and J lost 0, with 10 bases in between. The CDR3 region has the DNA TGTGCCAGCAGTAGAGGAGGTTTGAACACTGAAGCTTTCCTT. Its protein product is CASSRGGLNTEAFL.